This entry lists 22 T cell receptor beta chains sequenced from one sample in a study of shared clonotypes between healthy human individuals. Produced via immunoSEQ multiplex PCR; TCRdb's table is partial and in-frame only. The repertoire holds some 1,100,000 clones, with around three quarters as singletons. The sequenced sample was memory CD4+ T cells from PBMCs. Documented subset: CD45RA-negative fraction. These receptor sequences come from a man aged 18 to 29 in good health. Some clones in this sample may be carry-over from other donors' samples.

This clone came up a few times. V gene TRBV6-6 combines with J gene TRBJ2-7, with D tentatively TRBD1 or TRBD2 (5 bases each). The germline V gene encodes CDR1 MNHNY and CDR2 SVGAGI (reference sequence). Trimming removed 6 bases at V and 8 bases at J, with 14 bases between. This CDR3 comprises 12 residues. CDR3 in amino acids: CASSPGTTQQYF. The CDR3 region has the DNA TGTGCCAGCAGCCCCGGGACCACGCAGCAGTACTTC.

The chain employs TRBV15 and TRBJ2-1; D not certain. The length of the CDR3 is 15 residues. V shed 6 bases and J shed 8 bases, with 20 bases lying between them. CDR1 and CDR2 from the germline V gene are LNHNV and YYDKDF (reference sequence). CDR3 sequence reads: CATSGYATGMYEQFF. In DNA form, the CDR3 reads TGTGCCACCAGTGGCTATGCTACCGGTATGTATGAGCAGTTCTTC. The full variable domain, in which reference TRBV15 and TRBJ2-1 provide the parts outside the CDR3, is DAMVIQNPRYQVTQFGKPVTLSCSQTLNHNVMYWYQQKSSQAPKLLFHYYDKDFNNEADTPDNFQSRRPNTSFCFLDIRSPGLGDTAMYLCATSGYATGMYEQFFGPGTRLTVL.

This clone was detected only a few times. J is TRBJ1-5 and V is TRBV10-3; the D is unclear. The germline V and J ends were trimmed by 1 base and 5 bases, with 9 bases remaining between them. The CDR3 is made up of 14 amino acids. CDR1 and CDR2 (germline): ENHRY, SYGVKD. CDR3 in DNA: TGTGCCATCAGTGAGTTGAGTGAGGATCAGCCCCAGCATTTT. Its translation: CAISELSEDQPQHF.

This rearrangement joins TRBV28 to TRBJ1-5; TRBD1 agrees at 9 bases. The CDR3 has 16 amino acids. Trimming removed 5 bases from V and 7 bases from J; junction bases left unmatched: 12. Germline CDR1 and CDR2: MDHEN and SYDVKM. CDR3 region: CASSRPGTGSRQPQHF. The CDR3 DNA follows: TGTGCCAGCAGTCGCCCCGGGACAGGGTCGAGACAGCCCCAGCATTTT.

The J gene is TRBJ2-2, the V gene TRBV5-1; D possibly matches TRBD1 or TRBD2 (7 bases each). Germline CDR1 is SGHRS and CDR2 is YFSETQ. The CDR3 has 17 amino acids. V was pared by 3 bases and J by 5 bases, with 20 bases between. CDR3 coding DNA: TGCGCCAGCAGCTCCCCGGGTGCAGCGGGACAGACCGGGGAGCTGTTTTTT. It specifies CASSSPGAAGQTGELFF.

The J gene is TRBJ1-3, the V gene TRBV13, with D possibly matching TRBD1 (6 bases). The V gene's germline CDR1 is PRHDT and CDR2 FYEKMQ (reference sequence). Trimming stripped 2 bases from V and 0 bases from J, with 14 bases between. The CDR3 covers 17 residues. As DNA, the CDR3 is TGTGCCAGCAGCTTACAGGGGCACCAACTCTCTGGAAACACCATATATTTT. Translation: CASSLQGHQLSGNTIYF.

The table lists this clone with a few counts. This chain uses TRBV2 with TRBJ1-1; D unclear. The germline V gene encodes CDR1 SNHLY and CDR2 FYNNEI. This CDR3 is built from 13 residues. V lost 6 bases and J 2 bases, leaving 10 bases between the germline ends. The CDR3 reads CASRPYPNTEAFF. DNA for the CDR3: TGTGCCAGCAGGCCCTACCCCAACACTGAAGCTTTCTTT.

CDR3 DNA: TGCGCCAGCAGCCCACAGGGTGGGGTCACTGAAGCTTTCTTT. Its protein is CASSPQGGVTEAFF. V is TRBV4-3 and J is TRBJ1-1, with D perhaps TRBD1 (6 bases). V lost 4 bases and J 4 bases, leaving 13 bases between the germline ends. CDR1 is LGHNA and CDR2 is YSLEER in the germline V gene. This CDR3 contains 14 residues.

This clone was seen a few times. The CDR3 DNA is TGTGCCAGCACCCCAAGGGCTAGCGGGAGTAGCCACAATGAGCAGTTCTTC. Amino acids: CASTPRASGSSHNEQFF. The genes are TRBV2 and TRBJ2-1, with 10 bases fitting TRBD2. The V gene's germline CDR1 is SNHLY and CDR2 FYNNEI. There are 17 residues in the CDR3. Trimming took 7 bases from V and 5 from J; bases not matched to a gene: 14.

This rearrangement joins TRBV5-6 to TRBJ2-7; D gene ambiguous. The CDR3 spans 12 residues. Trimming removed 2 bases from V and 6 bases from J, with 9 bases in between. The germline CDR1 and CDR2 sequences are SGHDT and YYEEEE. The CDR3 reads CASSLDLAEQYF. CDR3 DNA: TGTGCCAGCAGCTTAGATTTGGCCGAGCAGTACTTC.

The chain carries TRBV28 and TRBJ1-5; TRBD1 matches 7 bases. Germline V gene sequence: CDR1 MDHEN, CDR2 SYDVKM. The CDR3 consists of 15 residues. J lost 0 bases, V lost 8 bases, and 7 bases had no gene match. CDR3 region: CASGSTGVSNQPQHF. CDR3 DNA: TGTGCCAGCGGGAGTACAGGGGTTAGCAATCAGCCCCAGCATTTT. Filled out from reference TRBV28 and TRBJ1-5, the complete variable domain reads DVKVTQSSRYLVKRTGEKVFLECVQDMDHENMFWYRQDPGLGLRLIYFSYDVKMKEKGDIPEGYSVSREKKERFSLILESASTNQTSMYLCASGSTGVSNQPQHFGDGTRLSIL.

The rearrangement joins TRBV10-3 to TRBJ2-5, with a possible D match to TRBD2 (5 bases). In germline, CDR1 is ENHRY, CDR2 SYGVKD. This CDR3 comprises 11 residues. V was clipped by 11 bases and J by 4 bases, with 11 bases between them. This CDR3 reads CAAGRGETQYF. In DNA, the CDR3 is TGTGCCGCCGGACGGGGAGAGACCCAGTACTTC.

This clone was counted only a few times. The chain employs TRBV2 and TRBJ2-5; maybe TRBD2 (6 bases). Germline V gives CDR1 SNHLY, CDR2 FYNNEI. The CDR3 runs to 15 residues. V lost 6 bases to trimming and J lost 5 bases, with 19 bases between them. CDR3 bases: TGTGCCAGCAGCCCGATGGGACTGTGGCGGGAGACCCAGTACTTC. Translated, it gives CASSPMGLWRETQYF. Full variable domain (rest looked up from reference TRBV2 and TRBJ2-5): EPEVTQTPSHQVTQMGQEVILRCVPISNHLYFYWYRQILGQKVEFLVSFYNNEISEKSEIFDDQFSVERPDGSNFTLKIRSTKLEDSAMYFCASSPMGLWRETQYFGPGTRLLVL.

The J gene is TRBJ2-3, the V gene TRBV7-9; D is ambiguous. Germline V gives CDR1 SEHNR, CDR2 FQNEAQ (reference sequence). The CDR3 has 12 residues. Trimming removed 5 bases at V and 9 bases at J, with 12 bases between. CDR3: CASSRGLGTQYF. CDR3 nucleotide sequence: TGTGCCAGCAGCCGAGGCCTTGGAACGCAGTATTTT.

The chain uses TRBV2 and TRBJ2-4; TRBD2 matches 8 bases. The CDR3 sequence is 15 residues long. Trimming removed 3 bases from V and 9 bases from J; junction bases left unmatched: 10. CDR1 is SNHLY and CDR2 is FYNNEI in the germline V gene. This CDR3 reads CASSEEGGRPGIQYF. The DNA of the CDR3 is TGTGCCAGCAGTGAGGAGGGCGGGAGGCCTGGCATTCAGTACTTC.

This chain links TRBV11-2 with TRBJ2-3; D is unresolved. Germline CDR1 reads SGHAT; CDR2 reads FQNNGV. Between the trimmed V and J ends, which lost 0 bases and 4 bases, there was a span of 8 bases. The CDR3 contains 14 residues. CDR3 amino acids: CASSLDLMPDTQYF. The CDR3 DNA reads TGTGCCAGCAGCTTAGACTTGATGCCAGATACGCAGTATTTT.

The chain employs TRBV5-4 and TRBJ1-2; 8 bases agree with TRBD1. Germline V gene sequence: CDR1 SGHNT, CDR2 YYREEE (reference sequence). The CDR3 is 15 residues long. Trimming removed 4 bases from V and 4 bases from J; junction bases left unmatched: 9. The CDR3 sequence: CASSATQGVGYGYTF. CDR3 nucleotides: TGTGCCAGCAGCGCAACACAGGGGGTAGGCTATGGCTACACCTTC. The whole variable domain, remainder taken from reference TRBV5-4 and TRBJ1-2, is ETGVTQSPTHLIKTRGQQVTLRCSSQSGHNTVSWYQQALGQGPQFIFQYYREEENGRGNFPPRFSGLQFPNYSSELNVNALELDDSALYLCASSATQGVGYGYTFGSGTRLTVV.

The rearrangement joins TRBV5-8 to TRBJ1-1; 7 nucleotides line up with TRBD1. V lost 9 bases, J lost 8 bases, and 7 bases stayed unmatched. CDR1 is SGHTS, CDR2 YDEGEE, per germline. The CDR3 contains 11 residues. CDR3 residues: CAILDRTEAFF. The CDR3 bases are TGTGCCATTTTGGACAGGACCGAAGCTTTCTTT.

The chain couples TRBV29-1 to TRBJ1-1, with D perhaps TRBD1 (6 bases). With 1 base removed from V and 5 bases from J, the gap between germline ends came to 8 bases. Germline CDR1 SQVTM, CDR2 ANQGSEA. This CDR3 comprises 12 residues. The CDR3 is CSVEGTATEAFF. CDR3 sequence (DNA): TGCAGCGTTGAAGGGACAGCAACTGAAGCTTTCTTT.

CDR3 coding DNA: TGCGCCAGCAGCATATTACAGGGAAATGGGGCCAACGTCCTGACTTTC. This sequence encodes CASSILQGNGANVLTF. The chain uses TRBV5-1 and TRBJ2-6, with D possibly matching TRBD1 (6 bases). From germline, CDR1 is SGHRS and CDR2 YFSETQ. The ends were cut back, 4 bases at V and 3 bases at J, with 14 bases in the middle. The CDR3 is 16 amino acids. Together with reference TRBV5-1 and TRBJ2-6, the CDR3 gives the full variable domain: KAGVTQTPRYLIKTRGQQVTLSCSPISGHRSVSWYQQTPGQGLQFLFEYFSETQRNKGNFPGRFSGRQFSNSRSEMNVSTLELGDSALYLCASSILQGNGANVLTFGAGSRLTVL.

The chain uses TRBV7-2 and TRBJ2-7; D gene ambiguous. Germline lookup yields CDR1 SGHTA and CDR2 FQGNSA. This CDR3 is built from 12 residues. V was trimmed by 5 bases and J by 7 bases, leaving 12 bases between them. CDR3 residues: CASSANVGEQYF. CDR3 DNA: TGTGCCAGCAGCGCTAATGTGGGGGAGCAGTACTTC.

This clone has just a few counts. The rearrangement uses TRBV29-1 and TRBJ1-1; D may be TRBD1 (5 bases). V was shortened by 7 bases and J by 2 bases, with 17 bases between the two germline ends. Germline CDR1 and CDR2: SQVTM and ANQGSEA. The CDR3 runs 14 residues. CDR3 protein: CSAPQRGINTEAFF. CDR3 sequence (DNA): TGCAGCGCACCCCAGAGGGGCATCAACACTGAAGCTTTCTTT.